This T cell receptor (beta chain) is drawn from a study of blood T cell repertoires in COVID-19. V lost 10 bases, J lost 6 bases, and 9 bases stayed unmatched. The CDR3 runs to 13 residues. Germline V gene sequence: CDR1 SGHVS, CDR2 FQNEAQ. Original methodology: Amplifying reference gene primers gave estimates of nucleated cell counts. TCRdb keeps only in-frame clones here, not all; method: immunoSEQ multiplex PCR. The V and J calls and clone size are taken from that table; D and trimming were inferred from the DNA. The sample holds around 300,000 clones, 89% seen once. The chain carries TRBV7-8 and TRBJ2-1; 7 nucleotides match TRBD1. Sequencing input: PBMCs or T cells enriched from blood (not recorded which). This sequence originates from a woman in her forties who had recovered from COVID-19. In DNA form, the CDR3 reads TGTGCCATTCGAGACAGGGTGGGCAATGAGCAGTTCTTC. Amino acid sequence: CAIRDRVGNEQFF.